This TCR beta chain emerged from a study of blood T cell repertoires in COVID-19. Study summary: Acute and convalescent COVID-19 specimens originated in the United States, Italy and Spain.

The CDR3 has 19 amino acids. V lost 7 bases and J lost 3; bases outside the gene matches: 17. The germline CDR1 and CDR2 sequences are SGHRS and YFSETQ. Sequenced by immunoSEQ multiplex PCR; TCRdb stores in-frame clones only, minus some. The sample includes around 400,000 clones, around 87% of them seen just once. Sequences were obtained from peripheral blood. The source is a woman aged 25 to 39 with COVID-19, enrolled during active disease. This sequence joins TRBV5-1 and TRBJ2-3, with 13 positions matching TRBD2. The chain's CDR3 is CASYLGLAGEFGVTDTQYF. As DNA, the CDR3 is TGCGCCAGCTATTTAGGACTAGCGGGAGAGTTTGGGGTGACAGATACGCAGTATTTT.